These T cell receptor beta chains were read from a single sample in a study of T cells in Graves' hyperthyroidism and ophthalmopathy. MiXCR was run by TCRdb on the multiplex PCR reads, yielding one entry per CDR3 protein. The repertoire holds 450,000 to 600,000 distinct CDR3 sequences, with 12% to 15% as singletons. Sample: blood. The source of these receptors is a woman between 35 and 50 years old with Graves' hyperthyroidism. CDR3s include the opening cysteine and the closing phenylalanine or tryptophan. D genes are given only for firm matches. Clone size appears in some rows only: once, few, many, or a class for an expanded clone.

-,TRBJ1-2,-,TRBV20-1,CSARDDRYGYTF,TGCAGTGCTAGAGACGACCGCTATGGCTACACCTTC
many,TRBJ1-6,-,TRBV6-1,CAHRRQVDSPLHF,TGTGCCCACAGGCGACAGGTGGATTCACCCCTCCACTTT
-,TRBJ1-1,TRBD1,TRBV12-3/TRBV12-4,CATLKGGQGFKAFF,TGTGCCACCTTGAAAGGGGGACAGGGGTTTAAAGCTTTCTTT
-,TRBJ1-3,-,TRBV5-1,CASSEGTGNTIYF,TGCGCCAGCAGTGAAGGGACTGGAAACACCATATATTTT
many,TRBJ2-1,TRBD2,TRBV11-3,CASSPWTSGAYNEQFF,TGTGCCAGCAGCCCATGGACTAGCGGGGCCTACAATGAGCAGTTCTTC
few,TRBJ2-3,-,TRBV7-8,CASSLARDSPRTDTQYF,TGTGCCAGCAGCTTAGCCCGGGACTCCCCACGCACAGATACGCAGTATTTT
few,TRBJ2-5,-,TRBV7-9,CASSLSAAGETQYF,TGTGCCAGCAGCTTATCGGCTGCGGGAGAGACCCAGTACTTC
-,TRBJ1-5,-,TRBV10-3,CAITQGMGQPQHF,TGTGCCATCACTCAGGGGATGGGGCAGCCCCAGCATTTT
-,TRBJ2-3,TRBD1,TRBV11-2,CASSLGGTGSDTQYF,TGTGCCAGCAGCTTAGGGGGGACAGGGTCAGATACGCAGTATTTT
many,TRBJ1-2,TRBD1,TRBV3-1,CASSQDRDRVIYGYTF,TGTGCCAGCAGCCAAGATCGAGACAGGGTTATCTATGGCTACACCTTC
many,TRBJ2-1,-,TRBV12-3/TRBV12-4,CASSSSGTGNNEQFF,TGTGCCAGCAGCTCTTCCGGGACTGGCAACAATGAGCAGTTCTTC
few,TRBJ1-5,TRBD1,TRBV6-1,CASIGTGGNQPQHF,TGTGCCAGCATAGGGACAGGGGGCAATCAGCCCCAGCATTTT
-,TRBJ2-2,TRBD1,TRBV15,CATSEPGTGAAGELFF,TGTGCCACCAGCGAACCCGGGACAGGAGCCGCCGGGGAGCTGTTTTTT
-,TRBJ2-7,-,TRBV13,CASSGRDLSYEQYF,TGTGCCAGCAGCGGTAGGGACCTCTCCTACGAGCAGTACTTC
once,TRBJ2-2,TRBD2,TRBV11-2,CASSRGPSGIFAGELFF,TGTGCCAGCAGCCGCGGCCCTAGCGGGATCTTCGCCGGGGAGCTGTTTTTT
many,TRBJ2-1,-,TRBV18,CASSPTDYNEQFF,TGTGCCAGCTCACCAACGGACTACAATGAGCAGTTCTTC
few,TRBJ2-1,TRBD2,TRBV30,CAWRGAGVNEQFF,TGTGCCTGGAGAGGGGCGGGAGTCAATGAGCAGTTCTTC
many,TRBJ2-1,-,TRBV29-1,CSVVGLSSYNEQFF,TGCAGCGTTGTCGGGCTGAGCTCTTACAATGAGCAGTTCTTC
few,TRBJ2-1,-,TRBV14,CASSQGGIYEQFF,TGTGCCAGCAGCCAAGGGGGGATTTATGAGCAGTTCTTC
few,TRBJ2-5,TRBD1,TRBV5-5,CASSLNTGEYQETQYF,TGTGCCAGCAGCCTAAATACAGGGGAATATCAAGAGACCCAGTACTTC
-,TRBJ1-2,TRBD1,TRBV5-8,CASSLGRGQGYGYTF,TGTGCCAGCAGCCTGGGCAGGGGGCAGGGCTATGGCTACACCTTC
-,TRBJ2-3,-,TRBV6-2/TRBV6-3,CASLMGVVRDTQYF,TGTGCCAGCCTAATGGGAGTAGTACGAGATACGCAGTATTTT
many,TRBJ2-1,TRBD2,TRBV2,CASSEEGASGRVGNEQFF,TGTGCCAGCAGTGAAGAGGGGGCTAGCGGGAGAGTGGGCAATGAGCAGTTCTTC
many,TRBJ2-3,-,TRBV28,CASSPSTGNDKADTQYF,TGTGCCAGCAGTCCGTCCACTGGAAACGATAAGGCAGATACGCAGTATTTT
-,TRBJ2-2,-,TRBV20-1,CSARARGHPGELFF,TGCAGTGCTAGAGCCCGGGGACACCCCGGGGAGCTGTTTTTT
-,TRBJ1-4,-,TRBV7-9,CASSLLVGASNEKLFF,TGTGCCAGCAGCTTACTTGTGGGGGCGAGTAATGAAAAACTGTTTTTT
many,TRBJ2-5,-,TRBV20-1,CSARPLKISSETQYF,TGCAGTGCTAGGCCACTTAAGATTAGTAGCGAGACCCAGTACTTC
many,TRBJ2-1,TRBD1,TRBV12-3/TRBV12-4,CASSAWDSSTQRSYNEQFF,TGTGCCAGCAGCGCCTGGGACAGTTCGACTCAACGCTCCTACAATGAGCAGTTCTTC
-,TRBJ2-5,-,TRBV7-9,CASSLGSGMGETQYF,TGTGCCAGCAGCTTAGGATCAGGGATGGGAGAGACCCAGTACTTC
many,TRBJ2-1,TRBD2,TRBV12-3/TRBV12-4,CASRTTSGSSNEQFF,TGTGCCAGCAGGACGACTAGCGGGAGTTCAAATGAGCAGTTCTTC
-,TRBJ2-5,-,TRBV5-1,CASSFMGEETQYF,TGCGCCAGCAGCTTTATGGGGGAAGAGACCCAGTACTTC
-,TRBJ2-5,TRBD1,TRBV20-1,CSARDFDRGRETQYF,TGCAGTGCTAGAGACTTCGACAGGGGACGGGAGACCCAGTACTTC
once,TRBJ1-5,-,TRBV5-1,CAGSFRGDQPQHF,TGCGCCGGCAGCTTTAGGGGGGATCAGCCCCAGCATTTT
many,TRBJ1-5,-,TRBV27,CASSLVWQANQPQHF,TGTGCCAGCAGTTTAGTGTGGCAGGCAAATCAGCCCCAGCATTTT
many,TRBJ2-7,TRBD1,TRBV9,CASSVGTGRYEQYF,TGTGCCAGCAGCGTAGGGACAGGTCGCTACGAGCAGTACTTC
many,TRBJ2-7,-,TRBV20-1,CSASPMTVDEQYF,TGCAGTGCTAGTCCGATGACGGTTGACGAGCAGTACTTC
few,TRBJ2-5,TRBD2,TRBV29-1,CSVEEGVAGGHSWYQETQYF,TGCAGCGTTGAAGAGGGTGTAGCGGGAGGCCACAGTTGGTACCAAGAGACCCAGTACTTC
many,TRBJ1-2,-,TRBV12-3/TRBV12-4,CASSLRHRISNYGYTF,TGTGCCAGCAGTTTAAGGCACCGAATCTCTAACTATGGCTACACCTTC
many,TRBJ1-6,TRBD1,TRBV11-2,CASSVGQGNSPLHF,TGTGCCAGCAGCGTGGGACAGGGGAATTCACCCCTCCACTTT
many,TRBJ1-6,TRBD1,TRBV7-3,CASSLNQGDSPLHF,TGTGCCAGCAGCTTAAATCAGGGGGATTCACCCCTCCACTTT
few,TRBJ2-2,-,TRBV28,CASRLSGGELFF,TGTGCCAGCAGGTTAAGCGGTGGGGAGCTGTTTTTT
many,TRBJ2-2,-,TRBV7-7,CASSSRTENTGELFF,TGTGCTAGCAGCTCCCGGACAGAGAACACCGGGGAGCTGTTTTTT
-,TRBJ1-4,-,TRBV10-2,CASSQGVIATNEKLFF,TGCGCCAGCAGCCAAGGGGTTATTGCAACTAATGAAAAACTGTTTTTT
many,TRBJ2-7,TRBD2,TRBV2,CATLIGETSGSYEQYF,TGTGCCACCCTGATCGGGGAGACTAGCGGCTCCTACGAGCAGTACTTC
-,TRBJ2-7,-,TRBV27,CASSYKGYEQYF,TGTGCCAGCAGTTATAAGGGGTACGAGCAGTACTTC